The 23 T cell receptor beta chains below were found in one sample sequenced in a study of shared clonotypes between healthy human individuals. Assay: immunoSEQ multiplex PCR; the TCRdb copy retains only in-frame clones and omits some. This table holds roughly 600,000 clones, more than 95% found once. Naive CD8 cells comprised CD45RO-negative, CCR7-positively selected cells, excluding terminally differentiated effector memory CD45RA+ cells. The sample was naive CD8+ T cells sorted from blood. The receptor set was obtained from a man between 25 and 39 years old in good health.

As for this clone: This may arise from a read error, as a much more abundant clone is one base away. The same CDR3 arises from other DNA sequences in this sample as well. In DNA, the CDR3 is TGTGCCAGCAGCTTAGTACCAGGGGGCTACGAGCAGTACTTC. This codes for CASSLVPGGYEQYF. This chain links TRBV11-2 with TRBJ2-7, with 7 bases matching TRBD1. The CDR3 loop spans 14 amino acids. Germline assignment: CDR1 SGHAT and CDR2 FQNNGV. The ends lost 1 base at V and 3 bases at J; junction bases unmatched: 3.

The gene calls are TRBV5-1 and TRBJ2-7; D is perhaps TRBD1 (6 bases). V lost 0 bases and J lost 6, with 16 bases in between. The CDR3 covers 15 residues. The V gene's germline CDR1 is SGHRS and CDR2 YFSETQ. The CDR3 reads CASSLEQGDPSEQYF. In nucleotides, the CDR3 is TGCGCCAGCAGCTTGGAACAGGGCGATCCATCCGAGCAGTACTTC.

The chain is built from TRBV11-2 and TRBJ2-5; D gene unclear. CDR1 is SGHAT and CDR2 is FQNNGV in the germline V gene. V was clipped by 5 bases and J by 2 bases, with 12 bases between them. The CDR3 runs to 14 residues. CDR3: CASSLPIRQETQYF. In DNA form, the CDR3 reads TGTGCCAGCAGCCTTCCTATTAGACAAGAGACCCAGTACTTC.

As for this clone: The sample contains more than one DNA sequence encoding this CDR3. The rearrangement joins TRBV5-1 to TRBJ2-7; unclear D gene. Between the trimmed V and J ends, which lost 0 bases and 2 bases, there was a span of 9 bases. Germline lookup yields CDR1 SGHRS and CDR2 YFSETQ. The CDR3 contains 14 residues. The CDR3 sequence is CASSLAGGTYEQYF. The CDR3 DNA sequence: TGCGCCAGCAGCTTGGCCGGCGGAACCTACGAGCAGTACTTC.

The chain joins TRBV5-4 to TRBJ2-1; possible D gene TRBD1, 7 bases. In germline, CDR1 is SGHNT, CDR2 YYREEE (reference sequence). The CDR3 is made up of 14 amino acids. Between the trimmed V and J ends, which lost 0 bases and 8 bases, there was a span of 12 bases. CDR3 nucleotide sequence: TGTGCCAGCAGCTTGGCAGGGGGGCTCGATGAGCAGTTCTTC. Protein sequence: CASSLAGGLDEQFF.

The chain joins TRBV2 to TRBJ1-2; no reliable D call. This CDR3 spans 11 amino acids. Germline V gene data show CDR1 as SNHLY and CDR2 as FYNNEI. V lost 3 bases and J lost 7, with 6 bases in between. The CDR3 loop is CASSEPGGYTF. CDR3 nucleotide sequence: TGTGCCAGCAGTGAGCCGGGTGGCTACACCTTC. Complete variable domain (other parts from reference TRBV2 and TRBJ1-2): EPEVTQTPSHQVTQMGQEVILRCVPISNHLYFYWYRQILGQKVEFLVSFYNNEISEKSEIFDDQFSVERPDGSNFTLKIRSTKLEDSAMYFCASSEPGGYTFGSGTRLTVV.

The gene calls are TRBV7-9 and TRBJ2-6; 11 positions match TRBD2. Germline loops: CDR1 SEHNR, CDR2 FQNEAQ (reference sequence). J gave up 2 bases and V 7 bases, and 7 bases lay outside the gene matches. The CDR3 runs 17 residues. The CDR3 DNA follows: TGTGCCAGCATCATTAGACTAGCGGGGACTGGGGCCAACGTCCTGACTTTC. Residues: CASIIRLAGTGANVLTF.

The V and J genes are TRBV10-3 and TRBJ2-1; D not certain. Trimming took 2 bases from V and 0 from J, leaving 8 bases between them. There are 15 residues in the CDR3. Germline CDR1 ENHRY, CDR2 SYGVKD. DNA of the CDR3: TGTGCCATCAGTGAGGGGGTCAGCTCCTACAATGAGCAGTTCTTC. This translates into CAISEGVSSYNEQFF.

This chain links TRBV7-3 with TRBJ2-3, with TRBD2 matching over 7 bases. V shed 1 base and J 0 bases; nucleotides not matched to a gene: 1. Looked up from germline, CDR1 is SGHTA and CDR2 is FQGTGA. The CDR3 totals 15 residues. The CDR3 is CASSLMGGSTDTQYF. The CDR3 bases are TGTGCCAGCAGCTTAATGGGGGGGAGCACAGATACGCAGTATTTT.

The chain carries TRBV27 and TRBJ2-7, with 14 bases that match TRBD2. The V and J ends lost 4 bases and 4 bases, in that order; junction bases with no gene match: 6. Germline CDR1 is MNHEY and CDR2 is SMNVEV (reference sequence). This CDR3 spans 16 amino acids. The CDR3 region has the DNA TGTGCCAGCAGTTCTTTGACTAGCGGGAGGGCATACGAGCAGTACTTC. This encodes CASSSLTSGRAYEQYF.

This chain uses TRBV29-1 with TRBJ2-1; a possible D gene is TRBD1 (6 bases). Trimming took 6 bases from V and 0 from J, leaving 15 bases between them. The CDR3 spans 15 residues. CDR1 is SQVTM and CDR2 is ANQGSEA in the germline V gene. The CDR3 is CSVRTVVSSYNEQFF. The CDR3 DNA reads TGCAGCGTACGGACAGTAGTTAGCTCCTACAATGAGCAGTTCTTC.

The chain combines TRBV19 with TRBJ2-1; 7 positions match TRBD2. The CDR3 covers 13 residues. Germline V gene sequence: CDR1 LNHDA, CDR2 SQIVND (reference sequence). J gave up 8 bases and V 3 bases, and 4 bases lay outside the gene matches. DNA for the CDR3: TGTGCCAGTAGTATCCGGGGGGACTATGAGCAGTTCTTC. This sequence encodes CASSIRGDYEQFF. Using reference TRBV19 and TRBJ2-1 for the parts outside the CDR3, the full variable domain is DGGITQSPKYLFRKEGQNVTLSCEQNLNHDAMYWYRQDPGQGLRLIYYSQIVNDFQKGDIAEGYSVSREKKESFPLTVTSAQKNPTAFYLCASSIRGDYEQFFGPGTRLTVL.

V usage is TRBV28 and J usage is TRBJ2-2; D not resolved. From germline, CDR1 is MDHEN and CDR2 SYDVKM. The CDR3 consists of 16 residues. Between the trimmed V and J ends, which lost 6 bases and 0 bases, there was a span of 14 bases. CDR3 residues: CASSDGPYANTGELFF. The CDR3 DNA follows: TGTGCCAGCAGCGATGGACCGTACGCGAACACCGGGGAGCTGTTTTTT.

This chain joins TRBV27 and TRBJ2-3; D gene ambiguous. The V and J ends lost 8 bases and 5 bases respectively, with 8 bases between them. The CDR3 extends over 11 amino acids. The germline CDR1 and CDR2 sequences are MNHEY and SMNVEV (reference sequence). CDR3 in DNA: TGTGCCAGCCTCCCCGTAGATACGCAGTATTTT. It codes for CASLPVDTQYF.

A note on this clone: The same CDR3 arises from other DNA sequences in this sample as well. The J gene is TRBJ2-7, the V gene TRBV11-2, with D unclear. The V gene lost 0 bases and the J gene lost 4 bases, with 4 bases spanning the gap. Germline CDR1 reads SGHAT; CDR2 reads FQNNGV. The CDR3 runs to 12 residues. The CDR3 DNA follows: TGTGCCAGCAGCTTAGACCGGTACGAGCAGTACTTC. Translation gives CASSLDRYEQYF.

This clone was seen only once. The chain combines TRBV19 with TRBJ2-1, with TRBD2 identical over 8 bases. Germline assignment: CDR1 LNHDA and CDR2 SQIVND (reference sequence). The length of the CDR3 is 14 residues. Trimming cost V 6 bases and J 2 bases; bases outside gene matches: 3. The CDR3 DNA follows: TGTGCCAGTAGCCAGACTAGCGCCTACAATGAGCAGTTCTTC. It codes for CASSQTSAYNEQFF.

The V call is TRBV7-8, the J call TRBJ2-5; the match to TRBD2 covers 11 bases. The germline gives CDR1 SGHVS, CDR2 FQNEAQ. V was clipped by 2 bases and J by 5 bases; unmatched bases: 4. The CDR3 consists of 15 residues. Written as DNA, the CDR3 is TGTGCCAGCAGCTTAACTAGCGGGAGATTCGAGACCCAGTACTTC. It encodes CASSLTSGRFETQYF.

The J gene is TRBJ2-2, the V gene TRBV29-1; the match to TRBD2 covers 7 bases. This CDR3 has 16 residues. The germline V gene has CDR1 SQVTM and CDR2 ANQGSEA. J lost 0 bases, V lost 3 bases, and 7 bases had no gene match. For the CDR3, the DNA is TGCAGCGTTGAGATGGGGGGGTTCCCGAACACCGGGGAGCTGTTTTTT. Its translation: CSVEMGGFPNTGELFF.

The V call is TRBV7-3, the J call TRBJ2-1; 8 positions match TRBD1. Germline V CDR1 and CDR2: SGHTA, FQGTGA. V shed 0 bases, J shed 13 bases, and the junction held 5 bases outside the gene matches. The CDR3 is 13 amino acids. CDR3 sequence (DNA): TGTGCCAGCAGCTTAACACTGGACAGGGAACAGTTCTTC. Translating gives CASSLTLDREQFF. Full variable domain (rest looked up from reference TRBV7-3 and TRBJ2-1): GAGVSQTPSNKVTEKGKYVELRCDPISGHTALYWYRQSLGQGPEFLIYFQGTGAADDSGLPNDRFFAVRPEGSVSTLKIQRTERGDSAVYLCASSLTLDREQFFGPGTRLTVL.

The rearrangement links TRBV11-2 to TRBJ2-7, with a weak D call TRBD1 (5 bases). In germline, CDR1 is SGHAT, CDR2 FQNNGV. With 0 bases removed from V and 4 bases from J, the gap between germline ends came to 10 bases. The CDR3 has 14 residues. CDR3 bases: TGTGCCAGCAGCTTAGAGCACCAGGGATACGAGCAGTACTTC. Its protein is CASSLEHQGYEQYF.

The V gene is TRBV13, the J gene TRBJ2-1, with 14 nucleotides matching TRBD2. CDR1 and CDR2 (germline): PRHDT, FYEKMQ (reference sequence). The ends lost 4 bases at V and 9 bases at J; junction bases unmatched: 5. The CDR3 runs to 15 residues. The CDR3 spells CASSYGLAGGGEQFF. CDR3 bases: TGTGCCAGCAGCTATGGACTAGCGGGAGGAGGTGAGCAGTTCTTC.

The chain carries TRBV25-1 and TRBJ2-1; 7 bases align to TRBD1. J gave up 2 bases and V 4 bases, and 5 bases lay outside the gene matches. The CDR3 sequence is 15 residues long. Germline-derived CDR1 and CDR2 are MGHDK and SYGVNS. CDR3 residues: CASSAHRGAYNEQFF. The CDR3 nucleotides read TGTGCCAGCAGTGCGCACAGGGGTGCCTACAATGAGCAGTTCTTC.

This rearrangement joins TRBV2 to TRBJ2-7; 8 positions match TRBD1. Germline V gene data show CDR1 as SNHLY and CDR2 as FYNNEI. With V trimmed by 5 bases and J by 3 bases, 6 bases remained unmatched. This CDR3 is built from 14 residues. The CDR3: CASSYNTGGYEQYF. The CDR3 nucleotides read TGTGCCAGCAGTTACAATACAGGGGGCTACGAGCAGTACTTC.